Below are 9 T cell receptor beta chains sequenced from a single sample in a study of CD8 T cells in Susac syndrome. cDNA came from around 0.5 to 1 ug RNA primed by random hexamers. TCRdb fed the immunoSEQ multiplex PCR reads into MiXCR, producing one record per CDR3 protein. The table includes 150,000 to 200,000 distinct CDR3 sequences, 75% to 95% detected once. Sequencing used CD4+ T cells from PBMCs. These receptors were obtained from a human donor with Susac syndrome.

V usage is TRBV28 and J usage is TRBJ1-1; 7 bases line up with TRBD1. V lost 8 bases and J lost 1; bases outside the gene matches: 4. CDR3 length: 13 residues. The germline CDR1 and CDR2 sequences are MDHEN and SYDVKM. Here the CDR3 reads CASLGGGNTEAFF. The CDR3 region has the DNA TGTGCCAGCCTAGGGGGCGGGAACACTGAAGCTTTCTTT.

V is TRBV29-1 and J is TRBJ2-2; 10 bases align to TRBD1. The CDR3 has 13 amino acids. Germline values: CDR1 SQVTM, CDR2 ANQGSEA. The V gene end was trimmed by 7 bases and the J gene end by 6 bases; junction bases not matched to a gene: 5. DNA for the CDR3: TGCAGCGGTGGGACAGGGGTTGCCGGGGAGCTGTTTTTT. Translated: CSGGTGVAGELFF.

J is TRBJ1-4 and V is TRBV2; TRBD1 agrees at 7 bases. The CDR3 sequence is 14 residues long. The trim removed 7 bases at V and 5 bases at J, leaving 7 bases unmatched. CDR1 SNHLY and CDR2 FYNNEI come from the germline V gene. CDR3 sequence: CASTPGQKNEKLFF. CDR3 bases: TGTGCCAGCACGCCGGGACAGAAGAATGAAAAACTGTTTTTT. The whole variable domain, filled in from reference TRBV2 and TRBJ1-4, reads EPEVTQTPSHQVTQMGQEVILRCVPISNHLYFYWYRQILGQKVEFLVSFYNNEISEKSEIFDDQFSVERPDGSNFTLKIRSTKLEDSAMYFCASTPGQKNEKLFFGSGTQLSVL.

The chain recombines TRBV10-3 with TRBJ1-1; maybe TRBD1 (5 bases). This CDR3 is built from 13 residues. Germline CDR1 is ENHRY and CDR2 is SYGVKD. Trimming removed 6 bases from V and 3 bases from J, with 11 bases in between. DNA of the CDR3: TGTGCCATCAGGGGGACGATGGACACTGAAGCTTTCTTT. Protein sequence: CAIRGTMDTEAFF.

J is TRBJ1-2 and V is TRBV9; TRBD1 aligns across 8 bases. Looked up from germline, CDR1 is SGDLS and CDR2 is YYNGEE. Unmatched junction bases numbered 7, after V lost 2 bases and J lost 4 bases. The CDR3 covers 15 residues. As DNA, the CDR3 is TGTGCCAGCAGCGTCGACAGGGGCCAGAGCTATGGCTACACCTTC. Its translation is CASSVDRGQSYGYTF.

DNA for the CDR3: TGTGCCTGGAGTGTAACGAGCTCCTATAATTCACCCCTCCACTTT. This encodes CAWSVTSSYNSPLHF. J is TRBJ1-6 and V is TRBV30, with unresolved D. CDR1 GTSNPN and CDR2 SVGIG come from the germline V gene (reference sequence). The CDR3 loop spans 15 amino acids. V lost 0 bases and J 0 bases, leaving 6 bases between the germline ends.

The V gene is TRBV7-2, the J gene TRBJ2-3, with no clear D. Per the germline V gene, CDR1 is SGHTA and CDR2 is FQGNSA. With 4 bases removed from V and 1 base from J, the gap between germline ends came to 15 bases. This CDR3 has 16 residues. CDR3: CASSSAERSRTDTQYF. The CDR3 DNA is TGTGCCAGCAGCTCCGCCGAGCGCTCCCGCACAGATACGCAGTATTTT.

The rearrangement uses TRBV7-9 and TRBJ1-2; perhaps TRBD1 as D (5 bases). The CDR3 is made up of 15 amino acids. CDR1 is SEHNR and CDR2 is FQNEAQ in the germline V gene (reference sequence). The germline V and J ends were trimmed by 6 bases and 4 bases, with 18 bases remaining between them. This chain's CDR3 is CASRQPTALLYGYTF. As DNA, the CDR3 is TGTGCCAGCAGGCAACCGACAGCGCTCCTCTATGGCTACACCTTC.

The chain is built from TRBV29-1 and TRBJ2-2; D call uncertain. The V end lost 5 bases, the J end lost 1 base, and 8 bases lay between the germline ends. The CDR3 has 13 amino acids. Germline lookup yields CDR1 SQVTM and CDR2 ANQGSEA. In DNA form, the CDR3 reads TGCAGCGTTTTATTAGAGAACACCGGGGAGCTGTTTTTT. Residues: CSVLLENTGELFF.